The 9 T cell receptor beta chains given below trace back to one sample, sequenced in a study of OX40 agonist ivuxolimab in advanced cancers. Only in-frame clones appear in the TCRdb table, and some are missing; sequencing was by immunoSEQ multiplex PCR. This table has approximately 39,000 clones, about 81% appearing once. Sequences were derived from CD4+ or CD8+ T cells sorted from blood, sampled in a trial of the OX40 agonist ivuxolimab. The source of these receptors is an adult with an advanced solid tumor such as melanoma, head and neck, liver or kidney cancer.

The V gene is TRBV2, the J gene TRBJ1-6, with D hard to call. The V and J ends lost 1 base and 9 bases respectively, with 7 bases between them. CDR3 length: 13 amino acids. The germline V gene encodes CDR1 SNHLY and CDR2 FYNNEI. The CDR3 sequence is CASSEEVISPLHF. DNA of the CDR3: TGTGCCAGCAGTGAAGAAGTGATTTCACCCCTCCACTTT.

This clone was seen a single time. The V gene is TRBV7-2, the J gene TRBJ1-1; TRBD1 is a possible D gene (5 bases). The V end lost 3 bases, the J end lost 11 bases, and 16 bases lay between the germline ends. Germline lookup yields CDR1 SGHTA and CDR2 FQGNSA. The CDR3 length is 13 residues. CDR3 region: CASSLSRGQGAFF. CDR3 sequence (DNA): TGTGCCAGCAGCTTGAGTAGAGGGCAGGGCGCTTTCTTT.

This rearrangement joins TRBV7-6 to TRBJ2-2; TRBD2 matches at 9 bases. The germline V gene has CDR1 SGHVS and CDR2 FNYEAQ. The CDR3 is made up of 16 amino acids. The V gene end was trimmed by 2 bases and the J gene end by 4 bases; junction bases not matched to a gene: 5. The CDR3 sequence is CASSLTGTSPTGELFF. The DNA for the CDR3 is TGTGCCAGCAGCTTAACCGGGACTAGCCCCACCGGGGAGCTGTTTTTT.

A few counts support this clone. The chain links TRBV6-5 to TRBJ1-1, with 7 bases fitting TRBD1. V trimming: 4 bases; J trimming: 11 bases; junction bases outside the gene matches: 4. The length of the CDR3 is 11 residues. Germline V gene data show CDR1 as MNHEY and CDR2 as SVGAGI. The CDR3 loop is CASSSTGRAFF. The CDR3 nucleotides read TGTGCCAGCAGTTCGACAGGGAGGGCTTTCTTT.

The genes are TRBV18 and TRBJ1-4, with 9 nucleotides matching TRBD1. The CDR3 runs to 15 residues. J gave up 7 bases and V 5 bases, and 8 bases lay outside the gene matches. Germline V gives CDR1 KGHSH, CDR2 LQKENI. Here the CDR3 reads CASSSGQGRTEKLFF. DNA for the CDR3: TGTGCCAGCTCATCAGGACAGGGGCGGACTGAAAAACTGTTTTTT.

The rearrangement joins TRBV18 to TRBJ2-2, with 8 bases fitting TRBD1. The length of the CDR3 is 15 residues. CDR1 is KGHSH, CDR2 LQKENI, per germline. The V gene end was trimmed by 5 bases and the J gene end by 0 bases; junction bases not matched to a gene: 2. The CDR3: CASSKGQANTGELFF. CDR3 nucleotides: TGTGCCAGCTCAAAGGGACAGGCGAACACCGGGGAGCTGTTTTTT.

The DNA for the CDR3 is TGCGCCAGCAGCTCCGACAGGGGCTATGGCTACACCTTC. Amino acid sequence: CASSSDRGYGYTF. The genes are TRBV5-1 and TRBJ1-2; 8 nucleotides agree with TRBD1. From germline, CDR1 is SGHRS and CDR2 YFSETQ. The V and J ends lost 3 bases and 4 bases, in that order; junction bases with no gene match: 2. The CDR3 is 13 amino acids. The full variable domain, in which reference TRBV5-1 and TRBJ1-2 provide the parts outside the CDR3, is KAGVTQTPRYLIKTRGQQVTLSCSPISGHRSVSWYQQTPGQGLQFLFEYFSETQRNKGNFPGRFSGRQFSNSRSEMNVSTLELGDSALYLCASSSDRGYGYTFGSGTRLTVV.

The V gene is TRBV2, the J gene TRBJ1-6; maybe TRBD1 (6 bases). With 10 bases removed from V and 5 bases from J, the gap between germline ends came to 12 bases. The CDR3 loop spans 13 amino acids. Germline V gene data show CDR1 as SNHLY and CDR2 as FYNNEI. As DNA, the CDR3 is TGTGCCACCAAGGGGGAACATAATTCACCCCTCCACTTT. It translates to CATKGEHNSPLHF. Full variable domain (remainder filled in from reference TRBV2 and TRBJ1-6): EPEVTQTPSHQVTQMGQEVILRCVPISNHLYFYWYRQILGQKVEFLVSFYNNEISEKSEIFDDQFSVERPDGSNFTLKIRSTKLEDSAMYFCATKGEHNSPLHFGNGTRLTVT.

V is TRBV2 and J is TRBJ2-3, with D uncertain. The CDR3 contains 13 residues. Per germline, CDR1 SNHLY and CDR2 FYNNEI. Trimming left V 3 bases short and J 6 bases short, with 10 bases between. CDR3 sequence: CASSDQAWDTQYF. CDR3 DNA sequence: TGTGCCAGCAGTGACCAGGCCTGGGATACGCAGTATTTT.